This TCR beta chain is from a study of vaccination effects on CD4 cells after COVID-19. In germline, CDR1 is SGHTA, CDR2 FQGTGA. CDR3 size: 14 residues. Trimming cost V 3 bases and J 1 base; bases outside gene matches: 1. Assay used: immunoSEQ multiplex PCR; TCRdb lists only in-frame clones, some missing. This sample has about 50,000 clones, with 74% found just once. Concerning this clone: Its specificity is not known.

On approximately day 9 of culture, CD4+ T cells were separated out. Between March and December 2020, the person had a SARS-CoV-2 infection that PCR confirmed. Every participant took two doses of the BNT162b2 or mRNA-1273 vaccine. Cultures received IL-2 medium that replaced half the medium on days 3 and 7. Sequencing used CD4+ T cells from PBMCs cultured without peptide, obtained after COVID-19 vaccination. J is TRBJ2-3 and V is TRBV7-3; 7 bases are a match to TRBD2. This receptor was obtained from a human donor who had a prior SARS-CoV-2 infection. CDR3 in amino acids: CASSFGGGTDTQYF. DNA for the CDR3: TGTGCCAGCAGCTTTGGGGGGGGCACAGATACGCAGTATTTT. Together with reference TRBV7-3 and TRBJ2-3, the CDR3 gives the full variable domain: GAGVSQTPSNKVTEKGKYVELRCDPISGHTALYWYRQSLGQGPEFLIYFQGTGAADDSGLPNDRFFAVRPEGSVSTLKIQRTERGDSAVYLCASSFGGGTDTQYFGPGTRLTVL.